The rows below give T cell receptor beta chains drawn from one sample of a study of T cell responses to AZD1222 COVID-19 vaccine. This table comes from immunoSEQ multiplex PCR, and its TCRdb copy is limited to in-frame clones, with some not included. The sample lists about 160,000 clones; about 93% were seen once. Specimen: peripheral blood, collected on day 0 of AZD1222 vaccination. Receptors were obtained from an adult in good health. Both conserved end residues are part of each CDR3. Rows give clone size only sometimes, using once, few, many, or a class for an expanded clone.

v_call,clone_size,j_call,cdr3_aa
TRBV29-1,NA,TRBJ2-3,CSVAGILTGSPDTQYF
TRBV9,NA,TRBJ2-1,CASSVNSGYEQFF
TRBV6-5,NA,TRBJ1-2,CASRRDFPGYGYTF
TRBV9,NA,TRBJ2-1,CASSRGEPYNEQFF
TRBV6-5,NA,TRBJ1-1,CASSRNRRTEAFF
TRBV2,NA,TRBJ2-5,CASQDRGQETQYF
TRBV6-5,NA,TRBJ2-2,CASRYRGLNTGELFF
TRBV18,NA,TRBJ1-3,CASSPPATGGRNTIYF
TRBV7-9,once,TRBJ1-5,CASSLGKAGIEPQHF
TRBV7-2,NA,TRBJ2-3,CASSFTVWGTDTQYF
TRBV5-4,NA,TRBJ1-2,CASRRTGTGGDYGYTF
TRBV6-4,NA,TRBJ2-3,CASSGGGGTDTQYF
TRBV2,NA,TRBJ1-1,CASSERQGVMTAEAFF
TRBV5-8,NA,TRBJ2-3,CASSLAGGTKGTDTQYF
TRBV27,NA,TRBJ1-6,CASSFSGSNSPLHF
TRBV2,NA,TRBJ1-2,CASGGGTGLLTF
TRBV28,NA,TRBJ1-5,CASSINDPSLTGKKDQPQHF
TRBV6-6,NA,TRBJ1-2,CASSYLGNDGYTF
TRBV28,NA,TRBJ2-2,CASSSMSGQGYTGELFF
TRBV3-1/TRBV3-2,NA,TRBJ2-2,CASSQDPGTGRAHGELFF
TRBV6-5,NA,TRBJ1-6,CASSPWSSYNSPLHF
TRBV10-3,NA,TRBJ2-1,CAISRGNEQFF
TRBV9,NA,TRBJ2-4,CASSVYDRRGAVGTKNIQYF
TRBV7-9,NA,TRBJ1-1,CASSLISQNEAFF
TRBV11-1,NA,TRBJ2-3,CASSPTGTVTDTQYF
TRBV7-9,NA,TRBJ1-6,CASSFGGAGSPLHF